This T cell receptor (beta chain) was observed in a study of cytomegalovirus exposure and HLA in healthy donors. V lost 2 bases and J 3 bases, leaving 13 bases between the germline ends. From germline, CDR1 is SEHNR and CDR2 FQNEAQ (reference sequence). The CDR3 has 16 residues. Comment on this clone: Its specificity is unknown.

The PCR had 60 Vbeta and 13 Jbeta primers. Repertoires were generated with immunoSEQ multiplex PCR, while TCRdb's copy carries only in-frame clones and drops some. Among approximately 170,000 clones, around 78% were seen once, and the ten largest hold about 1.6%. General study findings and limits: It was assumed in the presence/absence analyses that sequencing depth was roughly uniform across donors.

Sequencing input: PBMCs. This rearrangement joins TRBV7-9 to TRBJ2-2; the D gene is possibly TRBD2 (6 bases). The receptor was derived from a man in his forties or fifties in good health and CMV-seronegative. CDR3 loop: CASSLFSSADTGELFF. CDR3 sequence (DNA): TGTGCCAGCAGCTTATTCTCTAGCGCAGACACCGGGGAGCTGTTTTTT.